Presented here are 8 T cell receptor beta chains from one specimen sequenced in a study of cytomegalovirus exposure and HLA in healthy donors. PCR primers comprised 60 Vbeta and 13 Jbeta primers. Data came from immunoSEQ multiplex PCR; TCRdb stores just in-frame clones and leaves some out. The table shows more than 100,000 clones, with 77% occurring only once. Sequencing input: PBMCs. These receptors were obtained from a human donor in good health.

The chain carries TRBV5-1 and TRBJ1-1, with a possible D match to TRBD1 (6 bases). The CDR3 is made up of 14 amino acids. Deletions cut 6 bases from V and 0 bases from J, with 12 bases between. In germline, CDR1 is SGHRS, CDR2 YFSETQ. The CDR3 loop reads CASKQGQLNTEAFF. DNA for the CDR3: TGCGCCAGCAAACAAGGACAGTTGAACACTGAAGCTTTCTTT.

CDR3 DNA: TGCGCCAGCAGCAACCCGACAGCAGGGCCGTCGGCCCAGCATTTT. Translation: CASSNPTAGPSAQHF. The chain has TRBV5-1 and TRBJ1-5, with D maybe TRBD1 (5 bases). Germline V gives CDR1 SGHRS, CDR2 YFSETQ. The CDR3 spans 15 residues. Trimming took 4 bases from V and 11 from J, leaving 22 bases between them.

The J gene is TRBJ2-7, the V gene TRBV5-1; unclear D gene. Trimming pared 4 bases from V and 2 bases from J, leaving 13 bases between. Germline V lookup: CDR1 SGHRS, CDR2 YFSETQ. This CDR3 has 14 amino acids. The CDR3 DNA is TGCGCCAGCAGCCCCGACTTTCTGACCTACGAGCAGTACTTC. It is translated as CASSPDFLTYEQYF. Together with reference TRBV5-1 and TRBJ2-7, the CDR3 gives the full variable domain: KAGVTQTPRYLIKTRGQQVTLSCSPISGHRSVSWYQQTPGQGLQFLFEYFSETQRNKGNFPGRFSGRQFSNSRSEMNVSTLELGDSALYLCASSPDFLTYEQYFGPGTRLTVT.

This chain uses TRBV5-1 with TRBJ2-5; D may be TRBD1 (5 bases). The V gene lost 7 bases and the J gene lost 5 bases, with 24 bases spanning the gap. The germline gives CDR1 SGHRS, CDR2 YFSETQ. The CDR3 is made up of 16 amino acids. The CDR3 sequence: CASATGLGAIFETQYF. CDR3 in DNA: TGCGCCAGCGCGACCGGGCTTGGGGCCATCTTTGAGACCCAGTACTTC.

This clone was seen a few times. V and J are TRBV28 and TRBJ2-2; TRBD2 aligns across 11 bases. The CDR3 consists of 17 residues. Looked up from germline, CDR1 is MDHEN and CDR2 is SYDVKM. Germline trimming cut 0 bases from V and 6 bases from J; bases unmatched to any gene: 6. CDR3 sequence (DNA): TGTGCCAGCAGTTTATGGTCGCTAGCGGGAGGCCCCGGGGAGCTGTTTTTT. Its translation is CASSLWSLAGGPGELFF. The full variable domain, with the rest looked up from reference TRBV28 and TRBJ2-2, is DVKVTQSSRYLVKRTGEKVFLECVQDMDHENMFWYRQDPGLGLRLIYFSYDVKMKEKGDIPEGYSVSREKKERFSLILESASTNQTSMYLCASSLWSLAGGPGELFFGEGSRLTVL.

The rearrangement links TRBV6-5 to TRBJ1-2; TRBD1 agrees at 7 bases. CDR1 is MNHEY and CDR2 is SVGAGI in the germline V gene. V shed 7 bases, J shed 1 base, and the junction held 3 bases outside the gene matches. This CDR3 contains 13 residues. CDR3 in DNA: TGTGCCAGCACCAGGGGGTATAACTATGGCTACACCTTC. Amino acids: CASTRGYNYGYTF.

The chain joins TRBV18 to TRBJ2-2; 13 bases map to TRBD2. V shed 0 bases, J shed 4 bases, and the junction held 5 bases outside the gene matches. The CDR3 is 18 residues long. From germline, CDR1 is KGHSH and CDR2 LQKENI. Written as DNA, the CDR3 is TGTGCCAGCTCACCACCAGGGACTAGCGGGACCCTCACCGGGGAGCTGTTTTTT. Residues: CASSPPGTSGTLTGELFF.

The chain employs TRBV5-5 and TRBJ1-1; no reliable D call. The V and J ends lost 0 bases and 1 base respectively, with 10 bases between them. The CDR3 contains 15 residues. Germline CDR1 SGHKS, CDR2 YYEKEE (reference sequence). The CDR3 region is CASSLARVGNTEAFF. CDR3 in DNA: TGTGCCAGCAGCTTGGCTCGGGTGGGGAACACTGAAGCTTTCTTT.